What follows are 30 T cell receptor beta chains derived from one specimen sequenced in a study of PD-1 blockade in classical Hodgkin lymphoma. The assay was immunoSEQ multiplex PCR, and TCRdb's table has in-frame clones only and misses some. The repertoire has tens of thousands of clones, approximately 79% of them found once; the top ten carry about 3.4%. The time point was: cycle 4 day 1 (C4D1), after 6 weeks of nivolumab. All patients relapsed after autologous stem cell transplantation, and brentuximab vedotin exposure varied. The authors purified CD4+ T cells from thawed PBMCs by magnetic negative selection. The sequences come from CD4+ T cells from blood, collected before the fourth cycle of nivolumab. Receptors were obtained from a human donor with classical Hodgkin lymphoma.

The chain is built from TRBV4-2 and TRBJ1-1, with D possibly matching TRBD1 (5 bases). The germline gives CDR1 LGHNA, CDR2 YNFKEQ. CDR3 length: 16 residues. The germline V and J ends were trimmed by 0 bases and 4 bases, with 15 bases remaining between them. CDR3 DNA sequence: TGTGCCAGCAGCCAAGAGGACGGGACCTTTGGCACTGAAGCTTTCTTT. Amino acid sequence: CASSQEDGTFGTEAFF.

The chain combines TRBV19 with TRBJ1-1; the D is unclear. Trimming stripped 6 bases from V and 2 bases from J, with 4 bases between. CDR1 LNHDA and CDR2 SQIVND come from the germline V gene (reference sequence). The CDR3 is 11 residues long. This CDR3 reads CASRRNTEAFF. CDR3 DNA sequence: TGTGCCAGTAGACGAAACACTGAAGCTTTCTTT.

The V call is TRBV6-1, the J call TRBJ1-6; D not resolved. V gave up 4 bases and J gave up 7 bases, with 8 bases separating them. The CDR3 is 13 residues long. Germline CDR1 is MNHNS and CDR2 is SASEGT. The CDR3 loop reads CASSVEENSPLHF. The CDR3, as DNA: TGTGCCAGCAGTGTGGAAGAGAATTCACCCCTCCACTTT.

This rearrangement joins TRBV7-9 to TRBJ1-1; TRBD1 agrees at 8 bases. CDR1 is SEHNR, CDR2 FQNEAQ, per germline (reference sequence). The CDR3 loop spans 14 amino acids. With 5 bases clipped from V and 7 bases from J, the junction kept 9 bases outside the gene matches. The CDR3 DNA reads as TGTGCCAGCAGCACGCCCGGGACAGGTCGTGAAGCTTTCTTT. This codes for CASSTPGTGREAFF.

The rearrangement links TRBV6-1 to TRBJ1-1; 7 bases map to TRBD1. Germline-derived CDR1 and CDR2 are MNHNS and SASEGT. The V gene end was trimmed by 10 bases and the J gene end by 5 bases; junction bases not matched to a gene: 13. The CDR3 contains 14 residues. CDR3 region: CAIYPPTGVTEAFF. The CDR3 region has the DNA TGTGCCATCTATCCTCCCACAGGGGTAACTGAAGCTTTCTTT.

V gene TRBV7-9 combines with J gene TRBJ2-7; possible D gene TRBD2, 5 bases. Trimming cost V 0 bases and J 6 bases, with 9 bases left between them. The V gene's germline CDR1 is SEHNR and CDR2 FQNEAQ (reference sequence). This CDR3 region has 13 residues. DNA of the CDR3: TGTGCCAGCAGCTTAGCGGTCCGGGGCGAGCAGTACTTC. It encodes CASSLAVRGEQYF. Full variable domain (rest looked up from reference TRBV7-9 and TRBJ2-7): DTGVSQNPRHKITKRGQNVTFRCDPISEHNRLYWYRQTLGQGPEFLTYFQNEAQLEKSRLLSDRFSAERPKGSFSTLEIQRTEQGDSAMYLCASSLAVRGEQYFGPGTRLTVT.

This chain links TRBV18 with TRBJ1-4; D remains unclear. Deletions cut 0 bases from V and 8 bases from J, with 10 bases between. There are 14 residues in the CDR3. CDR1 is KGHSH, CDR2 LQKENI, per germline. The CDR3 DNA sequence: TGTGCCAGCTCACCACCGACGATCGGGGAAAAACTGTTTTTT. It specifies CASSPPTIGEKLFF.

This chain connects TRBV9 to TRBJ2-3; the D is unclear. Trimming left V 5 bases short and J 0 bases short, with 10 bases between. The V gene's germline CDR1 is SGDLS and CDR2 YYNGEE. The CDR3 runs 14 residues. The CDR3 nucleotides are TGTGCCAGCAGTCCCACAACTAGCACAGATACGCAGTATTTT. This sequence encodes CASSPTTSTDTQYF.

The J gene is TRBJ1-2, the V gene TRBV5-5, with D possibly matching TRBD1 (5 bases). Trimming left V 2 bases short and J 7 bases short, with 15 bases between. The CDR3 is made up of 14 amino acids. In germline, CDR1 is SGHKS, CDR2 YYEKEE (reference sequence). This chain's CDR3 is CASSFSQGGGGYTF. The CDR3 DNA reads TGTGCCAGCAGCTTTAGTCAGGGCGGCGGTGGCTACACCTTC.

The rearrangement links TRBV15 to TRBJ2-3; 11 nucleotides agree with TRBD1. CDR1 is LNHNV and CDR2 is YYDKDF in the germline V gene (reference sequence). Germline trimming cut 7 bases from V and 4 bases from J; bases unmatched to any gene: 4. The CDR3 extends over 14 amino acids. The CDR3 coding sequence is TGTGCCACCACGCGGGGACAGGGGGCAGATACGCAGTATTTT. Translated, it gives CATTRGQGADTQYF.

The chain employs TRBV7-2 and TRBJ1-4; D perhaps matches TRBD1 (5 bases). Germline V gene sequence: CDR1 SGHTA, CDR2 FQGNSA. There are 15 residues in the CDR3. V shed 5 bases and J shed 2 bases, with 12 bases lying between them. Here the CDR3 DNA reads TGTGCCAGCAGCCCATCTCGGGGGACTAATGAAAAACTGTTTTTT. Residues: CASSPSRGTNEKLFF.

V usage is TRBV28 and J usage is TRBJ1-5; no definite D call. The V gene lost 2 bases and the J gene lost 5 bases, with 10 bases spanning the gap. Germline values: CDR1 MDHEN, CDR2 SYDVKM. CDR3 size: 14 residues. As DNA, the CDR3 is TGTGCCAGCAGTTTAACGGCCGGGTATCAGCCCCAGCATTTT. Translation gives CASSLTAGYQPQHF.

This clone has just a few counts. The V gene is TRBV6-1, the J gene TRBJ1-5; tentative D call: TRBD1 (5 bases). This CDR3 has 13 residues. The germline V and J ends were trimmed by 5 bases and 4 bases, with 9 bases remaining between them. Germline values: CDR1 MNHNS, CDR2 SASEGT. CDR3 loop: CASSQQENQPQHF. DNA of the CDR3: TGTGCCAGCAGTCAACAGGAGAATCAGCCCCAGCATTTT.

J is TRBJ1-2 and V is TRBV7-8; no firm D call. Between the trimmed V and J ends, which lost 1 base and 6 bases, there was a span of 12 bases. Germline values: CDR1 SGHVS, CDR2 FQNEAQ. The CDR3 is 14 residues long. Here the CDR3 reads CASSLVLAGDGYTF. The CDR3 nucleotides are TGTGCCAGCAGCTTAGTACTCGCGGGAGATGGCTACACCTTC. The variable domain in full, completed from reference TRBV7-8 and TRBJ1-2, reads GAGVSQSPRYKVAKRGQDVALRCDPISGHVSLFWYQQALGQGPEFLTYFQNEAQLDKSGLPSDRFFAERPEGSVSTLKIQRTQQEDSAVYLCASSLVLAGDGYTFGSGTRLTVV.

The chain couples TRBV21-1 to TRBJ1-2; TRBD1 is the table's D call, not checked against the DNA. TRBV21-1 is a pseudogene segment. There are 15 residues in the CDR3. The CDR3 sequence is CASSTRRRFNYGYTF. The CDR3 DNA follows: TGTGCCAGCAGCACCCGCAGAAGATTCAACTATGGCTACACCTTC.

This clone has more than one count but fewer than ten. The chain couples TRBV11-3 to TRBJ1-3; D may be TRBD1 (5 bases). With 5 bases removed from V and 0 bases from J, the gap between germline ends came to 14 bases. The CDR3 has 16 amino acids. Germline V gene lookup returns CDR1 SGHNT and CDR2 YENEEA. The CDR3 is CASSPRPGPSGNTIYF. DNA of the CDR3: TGTGCCAGCAGCCCACGGCCGGGACCCTCTGGAAACACCATATATTTT.

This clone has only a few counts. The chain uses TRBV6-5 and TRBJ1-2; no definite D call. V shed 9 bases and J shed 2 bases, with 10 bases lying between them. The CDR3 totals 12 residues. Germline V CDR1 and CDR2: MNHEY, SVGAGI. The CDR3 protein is CASAGPNYGYTF. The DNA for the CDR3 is TGTGCCAGTGCAGGCCCGAACTATGGCTACACCTTC.

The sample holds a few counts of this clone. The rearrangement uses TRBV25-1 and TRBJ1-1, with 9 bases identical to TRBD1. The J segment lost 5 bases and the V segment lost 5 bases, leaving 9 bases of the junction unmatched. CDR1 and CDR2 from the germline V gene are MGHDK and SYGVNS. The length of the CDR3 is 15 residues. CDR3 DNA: TGTGCCAGCAGTTTTCCGGGACAGGGAAGGACTGAAGCTTTCTTT. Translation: CASSFPGQGRTEAFF.

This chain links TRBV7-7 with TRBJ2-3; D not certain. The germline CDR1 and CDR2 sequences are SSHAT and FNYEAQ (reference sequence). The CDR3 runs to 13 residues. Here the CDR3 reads CAINPFGTDTQYF. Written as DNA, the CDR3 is TGTGCTATCAACCCCTTTGGCACAGATACGCAGTATTTT. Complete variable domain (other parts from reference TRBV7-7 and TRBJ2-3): GAGVSQSPRYKVTKRGQDVTLRCDPISSHATLYWYQQALGQGPEFLTYFNYEAQPDKSGLPSDRFSAERPEGSISTLTIQRTEQRDSAMYRCAINPFGTDTQYFGPGTRLTVL.

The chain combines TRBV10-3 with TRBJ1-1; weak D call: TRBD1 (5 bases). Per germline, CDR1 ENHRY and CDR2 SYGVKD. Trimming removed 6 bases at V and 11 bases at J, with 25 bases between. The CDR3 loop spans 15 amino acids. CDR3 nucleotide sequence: TGTGCCATCAGGGCGGGCGACGGGGACCGGGTGGGGGCTTTCTTT. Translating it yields CAIRAGDGDRVGAFF.

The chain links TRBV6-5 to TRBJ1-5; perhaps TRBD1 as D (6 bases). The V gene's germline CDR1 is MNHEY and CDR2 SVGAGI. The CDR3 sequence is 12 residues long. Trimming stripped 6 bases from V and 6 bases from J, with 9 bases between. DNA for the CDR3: TGTGCCAGCAGCCTGACAGGTCAGCCCCAGCATTTT. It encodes CASSLTGQPQHF.

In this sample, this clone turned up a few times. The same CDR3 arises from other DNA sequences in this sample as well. For the CDR3, the DNA is TGTGCCAGCAGCGCCCGGACAGGGAACACTGAAGCTTTCTTT. Its protein product is CASSARTGNTEAFF. The genes are TRBV6-5 and TRBJ1-1; TRBD1 aligns across 7 bases. With 6 bases clipped from V and 1 base from J, the junction kept 5 bases outside the gene matches. CDR1 MNHEY and CDR2 SVGAGI come from the germline V gene. CDR3 length equals 14 residues.

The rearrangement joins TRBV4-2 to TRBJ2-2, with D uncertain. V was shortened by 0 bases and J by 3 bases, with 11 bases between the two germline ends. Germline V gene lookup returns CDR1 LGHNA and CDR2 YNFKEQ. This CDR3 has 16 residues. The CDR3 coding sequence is TGTGCCAGCAGCCAAGATAACGGGCCTGACACCGGGGAGCTGTTTTTT. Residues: CASSQDNGPDTGELFF.

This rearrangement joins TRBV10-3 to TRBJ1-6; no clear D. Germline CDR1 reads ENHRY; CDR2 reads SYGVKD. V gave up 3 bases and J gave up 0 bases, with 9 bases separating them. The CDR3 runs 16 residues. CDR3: CAISDNLDSYNSPLHF. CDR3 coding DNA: TGTGCCATCAGTGATAACCTCGACTCCTATAATTCACCCCTCCACTTT.

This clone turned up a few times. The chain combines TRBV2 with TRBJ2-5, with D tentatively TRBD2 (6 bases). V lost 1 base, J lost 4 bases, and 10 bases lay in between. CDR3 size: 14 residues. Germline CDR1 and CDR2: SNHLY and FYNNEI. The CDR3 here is CASSEGGGGETQYF. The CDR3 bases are TGTGCCAGCAGTGAAGGGGGAGGTGGAGAGACCCAGTACTTC. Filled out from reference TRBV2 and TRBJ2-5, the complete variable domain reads EPEVTQTPSHQVTQMGQEVILRCVPISNHLYFYWYRQILGQKVEFLVSFYNNEISEKSEIFDDQFSVERPDGSNFTLKIRSTKLEDSAMYFCASSEGGGGETQYFGPGTRLLVL.

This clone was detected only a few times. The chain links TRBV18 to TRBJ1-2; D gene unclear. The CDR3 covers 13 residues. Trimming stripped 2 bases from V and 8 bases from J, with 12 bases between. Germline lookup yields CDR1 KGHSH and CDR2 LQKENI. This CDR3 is CASSPGIEGGYTF. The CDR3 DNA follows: TGTGCCAGCTCACCAGGGATCGAGGGCGGCTACACCTTC.

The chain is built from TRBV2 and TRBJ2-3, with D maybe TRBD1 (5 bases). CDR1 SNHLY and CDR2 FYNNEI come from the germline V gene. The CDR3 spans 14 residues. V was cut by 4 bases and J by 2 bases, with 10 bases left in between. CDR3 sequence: CASSVRQITDTQYF. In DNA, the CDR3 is TGTGCCAGCAGTGTGAGACAGATCACAGATACGCAGTATTTT.

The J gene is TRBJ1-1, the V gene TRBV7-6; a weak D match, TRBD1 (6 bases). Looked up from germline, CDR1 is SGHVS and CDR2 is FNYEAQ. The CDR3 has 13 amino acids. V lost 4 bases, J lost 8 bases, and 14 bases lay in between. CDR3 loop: CASSSGARGEAFF. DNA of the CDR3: TGTGCCAGCAGCTCCGGGGCCAGGGGAGAAGCTTTCTTT.

The CDR3, as DNA: TGTGCCAGCTCACCGTCGGGGAGGGACAATGAGCAGTTCTTC. This encodes CASSPSGRDNEQFF. The chain recombines TRBV18 with TRBJ2-1; 7 bases agree with TRBD2. Germline lookup yields CDR1 KGHSH and CDR2 LQKENI. Trimming cost V 3 bases and J 5 bases; bases outside gene matches: 4. CDR3 size: 14 residues.

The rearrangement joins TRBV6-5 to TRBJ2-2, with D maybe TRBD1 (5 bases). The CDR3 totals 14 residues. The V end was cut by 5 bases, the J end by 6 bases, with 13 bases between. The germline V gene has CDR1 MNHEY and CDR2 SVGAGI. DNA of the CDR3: TGTGCCAGCAGTCAACTGTTGACAGCCGGGGAGCTGTTTTTT. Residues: CASSQLLTAGELFF.